A selection of T cell receptor beta chains follows, all from one sample in a study of blood T cell repertoires in COVID-19. Sequencing used immunoSEQ multiplex PCR; TCRdb keeps in-frame clones, though not all of them. This sample has around 300,000 clones, with approximately 86% found just once. The sample taken for sequencing was peripheral blood. The receptors shown here come from a woman between 45 and 65 years old with active or convalescent COVID-19. Both conserved end residues are part of each CDR3. The order of the fields is J gene, clone size, D gene, V gene, CDR3 DNA, CDR3 protein. D genes are given only for firm matches. Only some rows state a clone size, as once, few, many or a class for expanded clones.

>TRBJ1-2|.|.|TRBV9
TGTGCCAGCAGCGTAGCTGGGGACACTCGGGGCTACACCTTC
CASSVAGDTRGYTF
>TRBJ1-2|.|.|TRBV29-1
TGCAGCGTTGCGGACAGAAGTTCCCGCTATGGCTACACCTTC
CSVADRSSRYGYTF
>TRBJ1-1|.|.|TRBV12-3/TRBV12-4
TGTGCCAGCAGTCCCCAGGGACTTACTGAAGCTTTCTTT
CASSPQGLTEAFF
>TRBJ2-2|.|TRBD2|TRBV20-1
TGCAGTGCCAGTATAGCGGGAGGGCCTAACGGGGAGCTGTTTTTT
CSASIAGGPNGELFF
>TRBJ2-7|.|.|TRBV3-1/TRBV3-2
TGTGCCAGCACCCGGGGGACCGGACATAGCTCCTACGAGCAGTACTTC
CASTRGTGHSSYEQYF
>TRBJ1-1|.|.|TRBV27
TGTGCCAGCAGTTTCCGGGAACGGAGGGCTGAAGCTTTCTTT
CASSFRERRAEAFF
>TRBJ2-1|.|.|TRBV10-1
TGCGCCAGCAGCTCCGGGACACGGGGCGAGCAGTTCTTC
CASSSGTRGEQFF
>TRBJ1-5|.|.|TRBV28
TGTGCCAGCAGCTTGGACATGGGCAATCAGCCCCAGCATTTT
CASSLDMGNQPQHF
>TRBJ2-7|.|.|TRBV28
TGTGCCAGCCAAAACAGGGCCCCCTACGAGCAGTACTTC
CASQNRAPYEQYF
>TRBJ2-7|.|.|TRBV28
TGTGCCAGCAGTTTGGGCGGGGCCGGTGCCCACGAGCAGTACTTC
CASSLGGAGAHEQYF
>TRBJ2-7|.|.|TRBV28
TGTGCCAGCAGTTTAGCGCCCTACGAGCAGTACTTC
CASSLAPYEQYF
>TRBJ2-7|few|.|TRBV19
TGTGCCAGTAGCCCCCGGGACACCTACGAGCAGTACTTC
CASSPRDTYEQYF
>TRBJ2-1|.|TRBD2|TRBV5-4
TGTGCCAGCAGCTCGTTGACTAGCGGGAGTAGAAATGAGCAGTTCTTC
CASSSLTSGSRNEQFF
>TRBJ1-2|.|.|TRBV3-1/TRBV3-2
TGTGCCAGCAGCTCCCTGCAGCTCTTTGGGGGGTACTATGGCTACACCTTC
CASSSLQLFGGYYGYTF
>TRBJ1-2|.|TRBD1|TRBV3-1/TRBV3-2
TGTGCCAGCCTGGACAGGGTCAGTGGCTACACCTTC
CASLDRVSGYTF
>TRBJ2-6|.|TRBD1|TRBV28
TGTGCCAGCAGCCAAGAGACAGGGTTTGGGGCCAACGTCCTGACTTTC
CASSQETGFGANVLTF
>TRBJ1-5|.|.|TRBV3-1/TRBV3-2
TGTGCCAGCAGCCAAGGGTGGGGCGGCTCCAATCAGCCCCAGCATTTT
CASSQGWGGSNQPQHF
>TRBJ2-2|.|.|TRBV2
TGTGCCAGCAGCCGGGAATCGAACACCGGGGAGCTGTTTTTT
CASSRESNTGELFF
>TRBJ1-1|.|.|TRBV29-1
TGCAGCGTTGAAACGGGGGTCATGAACACTGAAGCTTTCTTT
CSVETGVMNTEAFF
>TRBJ2-2|.|TRBD2|TRBV9
TGTGCCAGCAGCGCGGGACTAGCGGGTAGGCGTTGGCTGTTTTTT
CASSAGLAGRRWLFF
>TRBJ2-2|.|.|TRBV5-4
TGTGCCAGCACACTGAGCCAGAACACCGGGGAGCTGTTTTTT
CASTLSQNTGELFF
>TRBJ1-6|.|.|TRBV7-9
TGTGCCAGCAGCTTAGTTCTGGGTCGCCGGGAGAAAGGATCACCCCTCCACTTT
CASSLVLGRREKGSPLHF
>TRBJ2-2|.|.|TRBV9
TGTGCCAGCAGCGAGGGGGCGGGAGGGAACACCGGGGAGCTGTTTTTT
CASSEGAGGNTGELFF
>TRBJ2-5|.|.|TRBV5-1
TGCGCCAGCAGCTTGCCGGGAGAAGAGACCCAGTACTTC
CASSLPGEETQYF
>TRBJ2-1|.|TRBD1|TRBV10-3
TGTGCCACACGGAGGGGCCTACCGGGACAGGGGCCGAATGAGCAGTTCTTC
CATRRGLPGQGPNEQFF
>TRBJ2-5|.|TRBD2|TRBV29-1
TGCAGCGTTGAAGGGCGGGGGGCAGGGGAGACCCAGTACTTC
CSVEGRGAGETQYF
>TRBJ2-3|once|.|TRBV5-1
TGCGCCAGCAGCATGAGCCCCGGGACAACAGATACGCAGTATTTT
CASSMSPGTTDTQYF
>TRBJ1-3|.|.|TRBV5-1
TGCGCCAGCAGCGACCAGACAGGCGGTGGAAACACCATATATTTT
CASSDQTGGGNTIYF
>TRBJ2-7|.|TRBD1|TRBV5-6
TGTGCCAGCAGCTGGCTGATACAGGGGTTCGAGCAGTACTTC
CASSWLIQGFEQYF
>TRBJ2-3|.|TRBD2|TRBV28
TGTGCCAGCAGTGGGAGGGGCACAGATACGCAGTATTTT
CASSGRGTDTQYF
>TRBJ2-7|.|TRBD2|TRBV11-2
TGTGCCAGCAGCTTAAGGGCGGGAGGCACCTCCTACGAGCAGTACTTC
CASSLRAGGTSYEQYF
>TRBJ1-1|.|.|TRBV6-5
TGTGCCAGCAGGCCCTGGGGGGGCGGCACTGAAGCTTTCTTT
CASRPWGGGTEAFF
>TRBJ1-1|.|.|TRBV5-5
TGTGCCAGCAGCCGGTACGTCGGAGACACTGAAGCTTTCTTT
CASSRYVGDTEAFF